This T cell receptor (beta chain) was sequenced during a study of CD8+CD57+ T cells in acquired aplastic anemia. The overall study: Sorted CD4+ and CD8+ cells gave a mean 3.2 ug DNA, range about 0.19 to 27.4 ug. General study points: Patients and controls shared about 30 CD8+ CDR3 sequences, which appeared highly expressed in patients and within their immunodominant clones. Controls and patients did not differ significantly in CD8+ Simpson's diversity.

Turning to this clonotype: The antigen is unknown.

The CDR3 has 17 residues. V was pared by 6 bases and J by 10 bases, with 28 bases between. Germline CDR1 reads SGHTA; CDR2 reads FQGNSA. The template used for profiling TCR beta VDJ and CDR3 was genomic DNA. TCRdb reprocessed the reads via MiXCR and lists one record per CDR3 protein. The data contain more than 250,000 distinct CDR3 sequences, 50% to 70% of them singletons. The origin of this receptor is a human donor with severe aplastic anemia or a healthy control (not recorded which). The chain carries TRBV7-2 and TRBJ2-1; weak D call: TRBD2 (7 bases). Sequences were obtained from sorted CD4+, CD8+, or CD8+CD57+ T cells (not recorded which) from PBMCs. CDR3 protein: CASSRDLGGGGIGEQFF. The CDR3 coding sequence is TGTGCCAGCAGTCGAGACTTGGGAGGGGGTGGAATCGGAGAGCAGTTCTTC.